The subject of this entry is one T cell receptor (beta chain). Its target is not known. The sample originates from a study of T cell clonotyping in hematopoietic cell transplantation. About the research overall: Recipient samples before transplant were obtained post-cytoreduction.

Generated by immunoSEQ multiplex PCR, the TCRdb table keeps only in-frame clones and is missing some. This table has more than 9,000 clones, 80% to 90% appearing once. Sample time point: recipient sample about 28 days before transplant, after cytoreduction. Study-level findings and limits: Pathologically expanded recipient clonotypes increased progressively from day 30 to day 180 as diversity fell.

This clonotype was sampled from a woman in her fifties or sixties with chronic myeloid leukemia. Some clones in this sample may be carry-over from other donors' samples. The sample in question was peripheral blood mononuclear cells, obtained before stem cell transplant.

CDR3 in DNA: TGTGCCAGCAGCTGGAGGAACTCCGCCGAGACCCAGTACTTC. Amino acids: CASSWRNSAETQYF. The chain employs TRBV5-6 and TRBJ2-5, with D maybe TRBD2 (5 bases). Trimming pared 3 bases from V and 5 bases from J, leaving 14 bases between. The CDR3 contains 14 residues. Germline CDR1 reads SGHDT; CDR2 reads YYEEEE.